Listed here are 8 T cell receptor beta chains from one sample, sequenced in a study of blood T cells in healthy people across ages. Combining a sample-barcoded 5' primer with a J-beta primer mix, a second PCR ran for roughly 7 to 12 cycles. TCRdb recomputed calls from the 5' RACE reads with MiXCR, one row per CDR3 protein. Of roughly 800,000 distinct CDR3 sequences in the sample, roughly 24% were seen once. The sample was also reused in another study, on T cells of mothers and their children.

The specimen sequenced was blood. These receptors were obtained from a boy between 10 and 17 years old in good health.

The gene calls are TRBV3-1 and TRBJ1-1, with D uncertain. Trimming pared 4 bases from V and 6 bases from J, leaving 15 bases between. This CDR3 region has 14 residues. CDR1 is LGHDT, CDR2 YNNKEL, per germline (reference sequence). In nucleotides, the CDR3 is TGTGCCAGCAGCCCCACGACGTTCGCCCCTGAAGCTTTCTTT. This codes for CASSPTTFAPEAFF.

The J gene is TRBJ2-5, the V gene TRBV30, with TRBD1 as a possible D gene (6 bases). This CDR3 has 13 residues. V shed 2 bases and J shed 5 bases, with 12 bases lying between them. Germline values: CDR1 GTSNPN, CDR2 SVGIG (reference sequence). CDR3 bases: TGTGCCTGGAGTTTGGGGACACGCGAGACCCAGTACTTC. Amino acids: CAWSLGTRETQYF.

The V gene is TRBV5-1, the J gene TRBJ2-2; D call uncertain. Trimming left V 0 bases short and J 5 bases short, with 8 bases between. This CDR3 comprises 14 residues. Germline V gives CDR1 SGHRS, CDR2 YFSETQ. The CDR3 DNA reads TGCGCCAGCAGCTTGGTGGTGGATACCGGGGAGCTGTTTTTT. Protein product: CASSLVVDTGELFF.

This clonotype occurred a few times. An end of the junction differs from the germline gene, which may be a read error. The chain joins TRBV6-6 to TRBJ2-1; D remains ambiguous. CDR1 and CDR2 (germline): MNHNY, SVGAGI (reference sequence). CDR3 length: 12 residues. CDR3: CASRKTEDEQLF. CDR3 sequence (DNA): TGTGCCAGCAGAAAAACCGAGGATGAGCAGCTCTTC.

The rearrangement joins TRBV3-1 to TRBJ2-3; 8 bases match TRBD2. V trimming: 1 base; J trimming: 5 bases; junction bases outside the gene matches: 5. CDR3 length: 15 amino acids. CDR1 is LGHDT, CDR2 YNNKEL, per germline (reference sequence). This chain's CDR3 is CASSQAGGPGDTQYF. Written as DNA, the CDR3 is TGTGCCAGCAGCCAAGCGGGGGGGCCAGGAGATACGCAGTATTTT.

This rearrangement joins TRBV7-3 to TRBJ2-5; the D gene is possibly TRBD2 (5 bases). The ends were cut back, 3 bases at V and 7 bases at J, with 15 bases in the middle. The CDR3 is 14 residues long. The V gene's germline CDR1 is SGHTA and CDR2 FQGTGA. CDR3 sequence reads: CASSLVAGQVTQYF. For the CDR3, the DNA is TGTGCCAGCAGCTTGGTGGCGGGTCAGGTGACCCAGTACTTC. Looking up the rest from reference TRBV7-3 and TRBJ2-5 gives the full variable domain: GAGVSQTPSNKVTEKGKYVELRCDPISGHTALYWYRQSLGQGPEFLIYFQGTGAADDSGLPNDRFFAVRPEGSVSTLKIQRTERGDSAVYLCASSLVAGQVTQYFGPGTRLLVL.

The chain recombines TRBV6-5 with TRBJ1-1; 8 positions match TRBD1. The CDR3 spans 11 residues. CDR1 is MNHEY and CDR2 is SVGAGI in the germline V gene. Trimming removed 10 bases from V and 12 bases from J; junction bases left unmatched: 10. The CDR3 nucleotides are TGTGCCACAAACCGACAGGGGATGACTTTCTTT. Its translation is CATNRQGMTFF.

This clonotype was counted between two and nine times. The chain carries TRBV7-3 and TRBJ2-1; the D call may be TRBD1 or TRBD2 (5 bases each). The CDR3 contains 15 residues. The V and J ends lost 2 bases and 2 bases respectively, with 10 bases between them. The V gene's germline CDR1 is SGHTA and CDR2 FQGTGA. The CDR3 DNA follows: TGTGCCAGCAGCTTACCCGGGGCCCCCTACAATGAGCAGTTCTTC. This translates into CASSLPGAPYNEQFF.